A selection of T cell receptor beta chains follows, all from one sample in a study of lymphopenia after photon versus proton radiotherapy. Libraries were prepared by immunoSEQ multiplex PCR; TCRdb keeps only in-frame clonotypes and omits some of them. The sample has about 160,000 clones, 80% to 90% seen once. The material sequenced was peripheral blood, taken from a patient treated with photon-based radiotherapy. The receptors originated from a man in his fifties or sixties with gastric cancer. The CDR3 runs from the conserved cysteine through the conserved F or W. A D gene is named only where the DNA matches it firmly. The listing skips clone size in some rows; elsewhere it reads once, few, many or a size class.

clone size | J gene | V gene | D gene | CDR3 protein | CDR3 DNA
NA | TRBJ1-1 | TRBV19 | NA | CASTAPPGAPGNTEAFF | TGTGCCAGTACCGCCCCCCCAGGGGCGCCGGGAAACACTGAAGCTTTCTTT
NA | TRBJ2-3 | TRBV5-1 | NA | CASSLAGLPDTQYF | TGCGCCAGCAGCTTGGCCGGTCTTCCCGATACGCAGTATTTT
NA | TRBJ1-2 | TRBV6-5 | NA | CASSHLYGYTF | TGTGCCAGCAGTCATCTTTATGGCTACACCTTC
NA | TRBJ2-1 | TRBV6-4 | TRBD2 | CASRPYPAGGYNEQFF | TGTGCCAGCAGACCCTATCCTGCGGGAGGCTACAATGAGCAGTTCTTC
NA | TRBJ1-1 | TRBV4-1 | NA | CASSQNWDILNTEAFF | TGCGCCAGCAGCCAAAATTGGGACATCCTGAACACTGAAGCTTTCTTT
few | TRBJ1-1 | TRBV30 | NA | CAWSPNGRTEAFF | TGTGCCTGGAGTCCTAACGGGCGCACTGAAGCTTTCTTT
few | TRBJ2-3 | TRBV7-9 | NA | CASSSWVGGTDTQYF | TGTGCCAGCAGCTCCTGGGTGGGGGGCACAGATACGCAGTATTTT
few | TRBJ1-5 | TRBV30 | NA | CAWSDSNQPQHF | TGTGCCTGGAGTGACAGCAATCAGCCCCAGCATTTT
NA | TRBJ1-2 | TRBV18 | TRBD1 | CASSPMGQSNYGYTF | TGTGCCAGCTCACCTATGGGACAGTCTAACTATGGCTACACCTTC
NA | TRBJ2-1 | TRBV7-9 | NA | CASSLARLVGNEQFF | TGTGCCAGCAGCTTAGCGAGGCTAGTTGGGAATGAGCAGTTCTTC
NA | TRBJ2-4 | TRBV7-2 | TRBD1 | CASSLAGTGAAKNIQYF | TGTGCCAGCAGCTTGGCCGGGACAGGGGCTGCCAAAAACATTCAGTACTTC
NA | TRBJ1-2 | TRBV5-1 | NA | CASSLGLGTYGYTF | TGCGCCAGCAGCTTGGGTCTAGGGACCTATGGCTACACCTTC
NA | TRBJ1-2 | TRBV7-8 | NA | CASSFLGGDYGYTF | TGTGCCAGCAGCTTTTTGGGGGGAGACTATGGCTACACCTTC
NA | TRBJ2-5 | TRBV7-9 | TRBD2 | CASSSGLAETLQETQYF | TGTGCCAGCAGCTCGGGACTAGCGGAAACACTCCAAGAGACCCAGTACTTC
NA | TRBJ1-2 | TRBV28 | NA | CASRRVSDGYTF | TGTGCCAGCAGGAGGGTTAGTGATGGCTACACCTTC
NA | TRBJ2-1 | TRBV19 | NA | CASSITRNEQFF | TGTGCCAGTAGTATAACTAGGAATGAGCAGTTCTTC
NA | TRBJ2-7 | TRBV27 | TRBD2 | CASSLGPPSGSFYEQYF | TGTGCCAGCAGCCTCGGCCCCCCTAGCGGGAGCTTCTACGAGCAGTACTTC
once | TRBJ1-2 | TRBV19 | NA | CASSRDSANYGYTF | TGTGCCAGTAGCCGAGACAGTGCTAACTATGGCTACACCTTC
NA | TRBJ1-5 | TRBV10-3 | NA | CAISETGTSNQPQHF | TGTGCCATCAGTGAAACAGGTACATCCAATCAGCCCCAGCATTTT
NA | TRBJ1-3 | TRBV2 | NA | CASSQTGGNTIYF | TGTGCCAGCAGTCAGACAGGTGGAAACACCATATATTTT
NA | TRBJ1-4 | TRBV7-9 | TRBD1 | CASSLLQGALEKLFF | TGTGCCAGCAGCTTACTACAGGGGGCTCTTGAAAAACTGTTTTTT
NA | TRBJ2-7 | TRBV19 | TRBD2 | CASSSSGGTYEQYF | TGTGCCAGTAGTAGTAGCGGGGGTACCTACGAGCAGTACTTC
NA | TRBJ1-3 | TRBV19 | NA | CASSPWTFSGNTIYF | TGTGCCAGTAGTCCTTGGACCTTTTCTGGAAACACCATATATTTT
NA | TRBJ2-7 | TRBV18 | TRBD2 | CASSPGEGGGPPYEQYF | TGTGCCAGCTCACCTGGGGAGGGAGGTGGTCCCCCCTACGAGCAGTACTTC
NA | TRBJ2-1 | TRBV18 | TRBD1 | CASSPPRGQGLGLDNEQFF | TGTGCCAGCTCACCACCGAGGGGACAGGGGTTGGGTTTGGACAATGAGCAGTTCTTC
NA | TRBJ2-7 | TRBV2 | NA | CASRARTLSYEQYF | TGTGCCAGCAGGGCGCGGACTCTGTCCTACGAGCAGTACTTC
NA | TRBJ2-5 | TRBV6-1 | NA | CASSEGQGIGETQYF | TGTGCCAGCAGTGAAGGCCAGGGGATAGGAGAGACCCAGTACTTC
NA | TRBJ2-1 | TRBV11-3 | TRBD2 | CASSLGTSGRGNEQFF | TGTGCCAGCAGCTTAGGGACTAGCGGGAGGGGTAATGAGCAGTTCTTC
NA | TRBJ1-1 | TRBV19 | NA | CASRGHMNTEAFF | TGTGCCAGTAGAGGACACATGAACACTGAAGCTTTCTTT
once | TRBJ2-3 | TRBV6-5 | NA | CASSYGGSDTQYF | TGTGCCAGCAGTTATGGCGGGTCAGATACGCAGTATTTT
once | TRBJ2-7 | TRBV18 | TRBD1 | CASSLLRGTGDNEQYF | TGTGCCAGCTCACTCCTCCGGGGAACAGGGGACAACGAGCAGTACTTC
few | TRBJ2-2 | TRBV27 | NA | CASSLKTGELFF | TGTGCCAGCAGTTTAAAAACAGGGGAGCTGTTTTTT
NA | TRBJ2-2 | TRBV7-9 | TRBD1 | CASSAGQGGTGELFF | TGTGCCAGCAGCGCAGGACAGGGCGGGACCGGGGAGCTGTTTTTT
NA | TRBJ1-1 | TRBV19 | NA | CASSIGSDTEAFF | TGTGCCAGTAGTATAGGCAGCGACACTGAAGCTTTCTTT
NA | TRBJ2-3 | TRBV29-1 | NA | CSVDPGTSTDTQYF | TGCAGCGTTGATCCGGGAACTAGCACAGATACGCAGTATTTT
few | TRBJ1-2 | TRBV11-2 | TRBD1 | CASSSGTGSGYTF | TGTGCCAGCAGCTCCGGGACAGGGTCTGGCTACACCTTC
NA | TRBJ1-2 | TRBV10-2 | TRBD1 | CASSESRDRAIYGYTF | TGCGCCAGCAGTGAGTCCCGGGACAGGGCGATCTATGGCTACACCTTC
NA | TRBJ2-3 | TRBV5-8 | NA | CASSLYGGPSTDTQYF | TGTGCCAGCAGCTTGTACGGCGGGCCTAGCACAGATACGCAGTATTTT
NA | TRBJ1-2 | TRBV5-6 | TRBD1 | CASSRDRGYNYGYTF | TGTGCCAGCAGTCGAGACAGGGGATATAACTATGGCTACACCTTC
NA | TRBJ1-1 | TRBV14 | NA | CASSQSRRGGWQGMNTEAFF | TGTGCCAGCAGCCAAAGTCGCCGGGGAGGTTGGCAGGGGATGAACACTGAAGCTTTCTTT
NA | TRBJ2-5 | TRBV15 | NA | CATSRGGQGSETQYF | TGTGCCACCAGCAGAGGTGGCCAGGGGTCCGAGACCCAGTACTTC
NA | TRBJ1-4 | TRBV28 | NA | CASSLWGISATNEKLFF | TGTGCCAGCAGTTTATGGGGCATATCTGCAACTAATGAAAAACTGTTTTTT
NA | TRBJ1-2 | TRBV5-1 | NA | CASSLDGPSYGYTF | TGCGCCAGCAGCTTGGATGGCCCAAGCTATGGCTACACCTTC
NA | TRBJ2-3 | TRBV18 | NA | CASSPLGDTQYF | TGTGCCAGCTCACCACTTGGCGATACGCAGTATTTT
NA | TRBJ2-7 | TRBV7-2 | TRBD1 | CASSRDRGSYEQYF | TGTGCCAGCAGTCGAGACAGGGGCTCCTACGAGCAGTACTTC
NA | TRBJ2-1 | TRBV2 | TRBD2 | CASSPPRGRTYEQFF | TGTGCCAGCAGCCCCCCCCGCGGGAGGACCTATGAGCAGTTCTTC
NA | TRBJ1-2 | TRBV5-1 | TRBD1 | CASSSTGTGGYYTF | TGCGCCAGCAGTTCTACCGGGACAGGGGGCTACTACACCTTC
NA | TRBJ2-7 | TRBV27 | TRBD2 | CASSLVGGRAYEQYF | TGTGCCAGCAGTTTGGTCGGCGGGAGGGCCTACGAGCAGTACTTC
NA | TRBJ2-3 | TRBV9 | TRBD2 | CASSESVAGGTDTQYF | TGTGCCAGCAGCGAAAGCGTAGCGGGAGGCACAGATACGCAGTATTTT
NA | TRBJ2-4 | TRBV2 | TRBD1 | CASSERGPADIQYF | TGTGCCAGCAGTGAAAGGGGGCCGGCGGACATTCAGTACTTC
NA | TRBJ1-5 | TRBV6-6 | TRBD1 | CASSYSDRAQPQHF | TGTGCCAGCAGTTACTCGGACAGGGCTCAGCCCCAGCATTTT